The source of this TCR beta chain is a study of technical replicates of blood from several donors. Some clones are missing from TCRdb's copy, which holds only in-frame ones; the method was immunoSEQ multiplex PCR. The sample lists around 50,000 clones, 92% seen once, with 3.5% to 4.5% in the top ten. The TCR originated in a human donor in good health. Some clones in this sample may be carry-over from other donors' samples. Input material: PBMCs.

This chain's CDR3 is CASSLGSNTYEQYF. The CDR3 DNA reads TGTGCCAGCAGCTTGGGCAGTAATACCTACGAGCAGTACTTC. V is TRBV5-6 and J is TRBJ2-7; D is undetermined. Per the germline V gene, CDR1 is SGHDT and CDR2 is YYEEEE. The V end was cut by 0 bases, the J end by 2 bases, with 9 bases between. CDR3 length equals 14 residues.